Below, 23 T cell receptor beta chains from the same sample are listed, as sequenced in a study of cytomegalovirus exposure and HLA in healthy donors. 13 Jbeta primers and 60 Vbeta primers were used for the PCR. Profiled with immunoSEQ multiplex PCR; TCRdb holds only in-frame clones, not every one. This sample carries more than 75,000 clones, about four fifths of them seen once, and the ten largest clones take roughly 5.3%. What was sequenced was PBMCs. These receptors all stem from a woman aged 18-35 years in good health and CMV-seropositive.

This chain uses TRBV28 with TRBJ2-7; no firm D call. V lost 2 bases, J lost 3 bases, and 5 bases lay in between. The CDR3 contains 12 residues. Germline V gene lookup returns CDR1 MDHEN and CDR2 SYDVKM. Here the CDR3 DNA reads TGTGCCAGCAGTTTACAGGTCTACGAGCAGTACTTC. Translation: CASSLQVYEQYF.

This chain connects TRBV7-8 to TRBJ1-1; no firm D call. Trimming removed 1 base from V and 4 bases from J, with 7 bases in between. The germline CDR1 and CDR2 sequences are SGHVS and FQNEAQ. This CDR3 spans 13 amino acids. Here the CDR3 reads CASSLGGGTEAFF. DNA of the CDR3: TGTGCCAGCAGCTTAGGGGGAGGCACTGAAGCTTTCTTT.

The chain carries TRBV5-4 and TRBJ2-3; D possibly corresponds to TRBD1 (6 bases). This CDR3 region has 15 residues. The germline CDR1 and CDR2 sequences are SGHNT and YYREEE (reference sequence). V was shortened by 1 base and J by 5 bases, with 14 bases between the two germline ends. CDR3 sequence reads: CASSLFLEGGDTQYF. The CDR3 DNA is TGTGCCAGCAGCTTGTTCCTTGAAGGGGGAGATACGCAGTATTTT.

The chain employs TRBV9 and TRBJ2-3; 9 nucleotides match TRBD1. The germline V gene encodes CDR1 SGDLS and CDR2 YYNGEE. This CDR3 has 15 residues. The J segment lost 1 base and the V segment lost 3 bases, leaving 3 bases of the junction unmatched. DNA for the CDR3: TGTGCCAGCAGCGCCCGGGACAGGGGCACAGATACGCAGTATTTT. Residues: CASSARDRGTDTQYF.

The rearrangement links TRBV29-1 to TRBJ2-1; tentatively, D is TRBD1 (6 bases). Germline-derived CDR1 and CDR2 are SQVTM and ANQGSEA. The ends were cut back, 4 bases at V and 4 bases at J, with 11 bases in the middle. This CDR3 has 13 amino acids. The CDR3 region has the DNA TGCAGCGTTGGGGGGCAGACATACAATGAGCAGTTCTTC. Amino acids: CSVGGQTYNEQFF.

The genes are TRBV28 and TRBJ1-2; TRBD1 agrees at 11 bases. The germline V gene encodes CDR1 MDHEN and CDR2 SYDVKM. This CDR3 region has 17 residues. The ends lost 3 bases at V and 7 bases at J; junction bases unmatched: 13. As DNA, the CDR3 is TGTGCCAGCAGTTTGACTTCATGGACAGGGGGCGAGGGTGGCTACACCTTC. This translates into CASSLTSWTGGEGGYTF.

The gene calls are TRBV10-3 and TRBJ2-6; D possibly corresponds to TRBD2 (5 bases). V lost 8 bases and J 0 bases, leaving 14 bases between the germline ends. CDR3 length equals 16 residues. Germline V gives CDR1 ENHRY, CDR2 SYGVKD. In nucleotides, the CDR3 is TGTGCCATCTCCCCGTCCGGGAACTCTGGGGCCAACGTCCTGACTTTC. Residues: CAISPSGNSGANVLTF.

The CDR3 nucleotides are TGTGCCAGCAGTCCGCGGGGACAGACCTATGGCTACACCTTC. This sequence encodes CASSPRGQTYGYTF. The gene calls are TRBV6-1 and TRBJ1-2; 7 bases agree with TRBD1. The V gene end was trimmed by 5 bases and the J gene end by 4 bases; junction bases not matched to a gene: 7. The CDR3 spans 14 residues. Germline V CDR1 and CDR2: MNHNS, SASEGT.

The rearrangement links TRBV19 to TRBJ1-5; 7 bases align to TRBD1. V lost 4 bases and J lost 1; bases outside the gene matches: 7. Germline lookup yields CDR1 LNHDA and CDR2 SQIVND (reference sequence). The CDR3 has 16 residues. The CDR3 region is CASSRETGSSNQPQHF. The CDR3 coding sequence is TGTGCCAGTAGTAGAGAGACAGGGTCAAGCAATCAGCCCCAGCATTTT.

The gene calls are TRBV7-9 and TRBJ2-1, with 9 bases aligning to TRBD1. CDR1 and CDR2 from the germline V gene are SEHNR and FQNEAQ (reference sequence). The CDR3 runs to 16 residues. Trimming took 1 base from V and 5 from J; bases not matched to a gene: 6. The CDR3 region is CASSLDGTGRNNEQFF. The CDR3 coding sequence is TGTGCCAGCAGCTTAGATGGGACAGGGCGAAACAATGAGCAGTTCTTC.

This chain uses TRBV7-6 with TRBJ2-2; TRBD2 matches 11 bases. V trimming: 5 bases; J trimming: 3 bases; junction bases outside the gene matches: 5. Looked up from germline, CDR1 is SGHVS and CDR2 is FNYEAQ. The length of the CDR3 is 16 residues. CDR3 sequence reads: CASSNGLAGHTGELFF. The DNA for the CDR3 is TGTGCCAGCAGCAATGGACTAGCGGGCCACACCGGGGAGCTGTTTTTT.

This sequence joins TRBV6-8 and TRBJ1-2; weak D call: TRBD1 (6 bases). Germline lookup yields CDR1 MNHGY and CDR2 SAAAGT. The CDR3 runs to 18 residues. With 0 bases removed from V and 0 bases from J, the gap between germline ends came to 17 bases. The CDR3 is CASSYSAPRDITNYGYTF. The CDR3 DNA is TGTGCCAGCAGTTACTCCGCCCCCAGGGACATTACTAACTATGGCTACACCTTC.

V usage is TRBV5-1 and J usage is TRBJ2-5, with 16 bases fitting TRBD2. Unmatched junction bases numbered 5, after V lost 7 bases and J lost 5 bases. This CDR3 spans 15 amino acids. Germline V gene data show CDR1 as SGHRS and CDR2 as YFSETQ. In nucleotides, the CDR3 is TGCGCCAGCGGGACTAGCGGGGGGGCCGATGAGACCCAGTACTTC. This sequence encodes CASGTSGGADETQYF.

This clone was recorded a few times. The genes are TRBV6-1 and TRBJ1-2; possible D gene TRBD1, 5 bases. From germline, CDR1 is MNHNS and CDR2 SASEGT. The CDR3 covers 13 residues. V lost 6 bases and J 3 bases, leaving 11 bases between the germline ends. CDR3 sequence (DNA): TGTGCCAGCAGCTGGGACTGGGACTATGGCTACACCTTC. Translated, it gives CASSWDWDYGYTF.

V usage is TRBV5-4 and J usage is TRBJ1-2; a weak D match, TRBD1 (5 bases). The ends were cut back, 1 base at V and 4 bases at J, with 20 bases in the middle. The V gene's germline CDR1 is SGHNT and CDR2 YYREEE (reference sequence). The CDR3 is made up of 17 amino acids. The CDR3 region has the DNA TGTGCCAGCAGCTTGCGGCCAGCGTTACAGGTGTTCTATGGCTACACCTTC. Translation gives CASSLRPALQVFYGYTF.

The CDR3, as DNA: TGTGCCAGCAGTTTAGGGACAGGGAGGAGCAATCAGCCCCAGCATTTT. This encodes CASSLGTGRSNQPQHF. The chain links TRBV6-6 to TRBJ1-5, with TRBD1 identical over 9 bases. The CDR3 runs 16 residues. Looked up from germline, CDR1 is MNHNY and CDR2 is SVGAGI (reference sequence). V shed 4 bases and J 1 base; nucleotides not matched to a gene: 5.

The chain recombines TRBV7-3 with TRBJ2-2; D is perhaps TRBD2 (6 bases). The CDR3 sequence is 16 residues long. CDR1 is SGHTA, CDR2 FQGTGA, per germline. Trimming pared 2 bases from V and 4 bases from J, leaving 14 bases between. The CDR3 loop reads CASSLRGGTSTGELFF. The CDR3 region has the DNA TGTGCCAGCAGCTTACGTGGGGGGACCAGCACCGGGGAGCTGTTTTTT.

The chain employs TRBV4-1 and TRBJ1-6, with 7 bases fitting TRBD1. The CDR3 has 15 amino acids. Looked up from germline, CDR1 is MGHRA and CDR2 is YSYEKL. Unmatched junction bases numbered 4, after V lost 0 bases and J lost 8 bases. CDR3 in amino acids: CASSQETGLDSPLHF. DNA for the CDR3: TGCGCCAGCAGCCAAGAGACAGGGTTGGATTCACCCCTCCACTTT.

V is TRBV6-5 and J is TRBJ2-2; no definite D call. CDR1 and CDR2 (germline): MNHEY, SVGAGI. V shed 4 bases and J shed 6 bases, with 12 bases lying between them. The CDR3 sequence is 14 residues long. CDR3 amino acids: CASSLRLGAGELFF. CDR3 bases: TGTGCCAGCAGTTTGCGGCTCGGCGCCGGGGAGCTGTTTTTT.

A few counts support this clone. CDR3 in DNA: TGTGCCAGCAGCGCGATACAGGGGAACACTGAAGCTTTCTTT. This sequence encodes CASSAIQGNTEAFF. The chain joins TRBV7-9 to TRBJ1-1, with D possibly matching TRBD1 (6 bases). V was trimmed by 5 bases and J by 1 base, leaving 11 bases between them. This CDR3 region has 14 residues. The germline V gene encodes CDR1 SEHNR and CDR2 FQNEAQ (reference sequence).

The chain employs TRBV7-9 and TRBJ1-4; D unclear. The CDR3 has 18 residues. V was trimmed by 1 base and J by 0 bases, leaving 15 bases between them. From germline, CDR1 is SEHNR and CDR2 FQNEAQ (reference sequence). This CDR3 reads CASSLGPDSVATNEKLFF. The CDR3 DNA sequence: TGTGCCAGCAGCTTAGGGCCCGATTCAGTTGCAACTAATGAAAAACTGTTTTTT.

The genes are TRBV2 and TRBJ1-1; D is ambiguous. Between the trimmed V and J ends, which lost 3 bases and 5 bases, there was a span of 4 bases. This CDR3 region has 11 residues. Germline V gene sequence: CDR1 SNHLY, CDR2 FYNNEI. CDR3 sequence (DNA): TGTGCCAGCAGTGAGCGGACTGAAGCTTTCTTT. It codes for CASSERTEAFF.

The genes are TRBV6-6 and TRBJ2-7; D is possibly TRBD1 (6 bases). The V gene's germline CDR1 is MNHNY and CDR2 SVGAGI (reference sequence). The CDR3 spans 13 residues. V lost 2 bases and J lost 4, with 9 bases in between. The CDR3 nucleotides are TGTGCCAGCAGTTACGACCAGGGGTACGAGCAGTACTTC. Translating it yields CASSYDQGYEQYF.